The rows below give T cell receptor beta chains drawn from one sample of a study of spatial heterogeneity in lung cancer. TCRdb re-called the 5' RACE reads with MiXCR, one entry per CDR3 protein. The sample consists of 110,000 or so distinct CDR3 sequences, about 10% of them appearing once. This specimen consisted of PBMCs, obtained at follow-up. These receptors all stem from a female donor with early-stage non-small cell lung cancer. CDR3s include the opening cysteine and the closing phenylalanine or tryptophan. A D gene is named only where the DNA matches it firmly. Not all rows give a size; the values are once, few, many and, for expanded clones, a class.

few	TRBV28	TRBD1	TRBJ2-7	TGTGCCAGCATTTCAGGGGACAGGGACTACGAGCAGTACTTC	CASISGDRDYEQYF
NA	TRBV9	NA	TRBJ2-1	TGTGCCAGCAGCGTAGCCGTAGCATGGAGTGAGCAGTTCTTC	CASSVAVAWSEQFF
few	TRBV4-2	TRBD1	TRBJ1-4	TGTGCCAGCAGCCAAGGAGACAGGGGGCGAGAAAAACTGTTTTTT	CASSQGDRGREKLFF
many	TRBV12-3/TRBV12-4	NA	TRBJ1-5	TGTGCCAGCAGTCCATCTCAGGGAAGGAGGGGTCAGCCCCAGCATTTT	CASSPSQGRRGQPQHF
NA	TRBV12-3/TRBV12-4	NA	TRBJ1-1	TGTGCCAGCAGTTTAGCGGGCCGAAAGGCTTTCTTT	CASSLAGRKAFF
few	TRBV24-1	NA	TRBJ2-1	TGTGCCACCAGTGATGGGGACAATGAGCAGTTCTTC	CATSDGDNEQFF
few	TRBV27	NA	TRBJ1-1	TGTGCCAGCAGGGGGCTCGACAGAAACACTGAAGCTTTCTTT	CASRGLDRNTEAFF
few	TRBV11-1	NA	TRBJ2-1	TGTGCCAGCAGCCGCGCTGGCGGGGAGCAGTTCTTC	CASSRAGGEQFF
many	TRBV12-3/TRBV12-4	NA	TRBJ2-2	TGTGCCAGCAGTTTGATAGGCAGGGCAGCCGGGGAGCTGTTTTTT	CASSLIGRAAGELFF
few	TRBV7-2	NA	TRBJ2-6	TGTGCCAGCAGCTTCCGGGGGGCCAACGTCCTGACTTTC	CASSFRGANVLTF
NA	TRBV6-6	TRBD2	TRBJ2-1	TGTGCCAGCAGTTACTCGGGGCGGGAGATATACAATGAGCAGTTCTTC	CASSYSGREIYNEQFF
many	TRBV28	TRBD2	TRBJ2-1	TGTGCCAGCAGTTTATTCGCGGGAGGATTGAATGAGCAGTTCTTC	CASSLFAGGLNEQFF
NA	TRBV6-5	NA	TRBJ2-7	TGTGCCAGCAGTTACCCCGCGGGGTCCAATTCCTACGAGCAGTACTTC	CASSYPAGSNSYEQYF
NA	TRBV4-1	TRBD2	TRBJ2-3	TGCGCCAGCAGCCGTGCGGGGGGGAGCACAGATACGCAGTATTTT	CASSRAGGSTDTQYF
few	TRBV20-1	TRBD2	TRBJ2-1	TGCAGTGCTAGGACTAGCGGGAGAAGGTCCTACAATGAGCAGTTCTTC	CSARTSGRRSYNEQFF
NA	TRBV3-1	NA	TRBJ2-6	TGTGCCAGCAGCCAAGATACTGGGGCCAACGTCCTGACTTTC	CASSQDTGANVLTF
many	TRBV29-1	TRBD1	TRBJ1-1	TGCAGCGTCTACTTGACAGGGGCCACTGAAGCTTTCTTT	CSVYLTGATEAFF
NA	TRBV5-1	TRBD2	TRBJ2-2	TGCGCCAGCAGCTTACTAGCGACCGGGGAGCTGTTTTTT	CASSLLATGELFF
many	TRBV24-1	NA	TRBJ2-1	TGTGCCACCAGTGATCGGTCCACCCACTCCTACAATGAGCAGTTCTTC	CATSDRSTHSYNEQFF
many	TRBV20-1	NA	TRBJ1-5	TGCAGTGCTATCCCCTTAGGTCGGGGACGCAATCAGCCCCAGCATTTT	CSAIPLGRGRNQPQHF
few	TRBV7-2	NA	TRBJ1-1	TGTGCCAGCAGCTTAAAGGTGAACACTGAAGCTTTCTTT	CASSLKVNTEAFF
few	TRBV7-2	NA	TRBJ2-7	TGTGCCAGCAGCTCGCCGATGCTAGTCGAGCAGTACTTC	CASSSPMLVEQYF